The present T cell receptor (beta chain) was sequenced within a study of T cell changes during pregnancy in multiple sclerosis. J gave up 3 bases and V 3 bases, and 4 bases lay outside the gene matches. Germline CDR1 SGHNT, CDR2 YYREEE (reference sequence). The CDR3 contains 14 residues. The data were produced by immunoSEQ multiplex PCR, yet TCRdb's version contains in-frame clones alone and is incomplete. Of tens of thousands of clones detected, approximately 90% appear once; the ten largest clones hold less than 0.65%. The receptor was derived from a female donor with multiple sclerosis, enrolled in a pregnancy study. J is TRBJ2-3 and V is TRBV5-4; 7 bases align to TRBD2. The sequences come from CD4+ T cells from peripheral blood mononuclear cells, collected after pregnancy. The CDR3 is CASSSGLETDTQYF. Here the CDR3 DNA reads TGTGCCAGCAGCTCCGGACTAGAGACAGATACGCAGTATTTT.